This section outlines one T cell receptor (beta chain) sequence together with its context. Its antigen is as yet unknown. TCRdb's copy holds only in-frame clones and misses some; the assay was immunoSEQ multiplex PCR. The table shows over 60,000 clones, with about four fifths occurring only once. As to time point: week 35, safety follow-up. With topical imiquimod, each dose of the vaccine consisted of 300 ug of mutant IDH1 20-mer peptide. The data originate from a study of a mutant IDH1 vaccine in newly diagnosed glioma. Study at large: Averaging roughly 40 years of age, treated patients were approximately 62% male and approximately 38% female. Patients were pretreated with radiotherapy, temozolomide, or both, mostly both.

Whole-study findings and limits: Most patients, 90% to 95%, showed vaccine-induced immune responses. Pseudoprogression seemingly bore no relation to changes in top peripheral T cell clonotypes.

V shed 0 bases and J shed 0 bases, with 9 bases lying between them. Germline V lookup: CDR1 MNHEY, CDR2 SVGAGI. CDR3 size: 16 residues. Material: PBMCs, obtained from a glioma patient whose treatment included an IDH1 peptide vaccine. The chain couples TRBV6-5 to TRBJ1-3; D remains ambiguous. The clonotype comes from a man between 35 and 55 years old with glioma. As DNA, the CDR3 is TGTGCCAGCAGTTACTCGAAGGCCCTCTCTGGAAACACCATATATTTT. It encodes CASSYSKALSGNTIYF.